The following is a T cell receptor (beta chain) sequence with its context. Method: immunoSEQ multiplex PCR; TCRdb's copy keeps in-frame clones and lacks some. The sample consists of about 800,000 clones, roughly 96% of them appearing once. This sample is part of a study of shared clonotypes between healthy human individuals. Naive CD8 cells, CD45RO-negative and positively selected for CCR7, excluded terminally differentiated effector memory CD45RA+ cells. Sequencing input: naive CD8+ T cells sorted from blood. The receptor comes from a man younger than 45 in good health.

CDR3 region: CASSGGIPGAQYF. The CDR3 coding sequence is TGTGCCAGCAGCGGGGGGATTCCTGGGGCCCAGTACTTC. This rearrangement joins TRBV7-9 to TRBJ2-5, with D perhaps TRBD2 (6 bases). Germline lookup yields CDR1 SEHNR and CDR2 FQNEAQ (reference sequence). The CDR3 contains 13 residues. The V gene lost 5 bases and the J gene lost 9 bases, with 16 bases spanning the gap.